This T cell receptor beta chain was sequenced during a study of T-cell reconstitution after alpha-beta-depleted transplantation in children. Overall study findings and caveats: About two months after transplant, alpha-beta T cells reportedly came from several hundred expanded graft clones. Some patients' high day-60 TCRbeta diversity was traced to surviving recipient T cells and thymic progenitors. T cells produced anew were the main source of T-cell counts and diversity one year after transplant.

This CDR3 contains 14 residues. Germline V lookup: CDR1 DFQATT, CDR2 SNEGSKA (reference sequence). V lost 3 bases, J lost 2 bases, and 14 bases lay in between. Comment on this clonotype: Its cognate antigen is unknown.

Construction of the TCRbeta library involved unique molecular identifiers. TCRdb itself ran the PCR reads through MiXCR, one entry per CDR3 protein. The sample has under 850,000 distinct CDR3 sequences, around 13% seen once. The sample was PBMCs, taken before TCRalphabeta/CD19-depleted stem cell transplant. The receptor's source is a girl aged 2 to 9 with congenital amegakaryocytic thrombocytopenia, due to receive a stem cell transplant. The chain uses TRBV20-1 and TRBJ2-7; tentatively, D is TRBD2 (6 bases). CDR3 loop: CSASRGMGAYEQYF. The CDR3 bases are TGCAGTGCTAGTCGGGGGATGGGCGCCTACGAGCAGTACTTC.